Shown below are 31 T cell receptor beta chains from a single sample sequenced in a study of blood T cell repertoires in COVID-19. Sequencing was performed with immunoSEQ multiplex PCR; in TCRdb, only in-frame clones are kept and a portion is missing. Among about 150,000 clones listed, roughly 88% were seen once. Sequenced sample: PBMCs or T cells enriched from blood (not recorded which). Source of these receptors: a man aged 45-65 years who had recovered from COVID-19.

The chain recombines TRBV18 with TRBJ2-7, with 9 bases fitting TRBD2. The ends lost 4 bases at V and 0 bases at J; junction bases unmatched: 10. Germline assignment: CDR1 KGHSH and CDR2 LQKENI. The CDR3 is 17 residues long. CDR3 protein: CASSQLAGWGGSYEQYF. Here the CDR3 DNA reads TGTGCCAGCTCACAACTAGCGGGCTGGGGGGGCTCCTACGAGCAGTACTTC.

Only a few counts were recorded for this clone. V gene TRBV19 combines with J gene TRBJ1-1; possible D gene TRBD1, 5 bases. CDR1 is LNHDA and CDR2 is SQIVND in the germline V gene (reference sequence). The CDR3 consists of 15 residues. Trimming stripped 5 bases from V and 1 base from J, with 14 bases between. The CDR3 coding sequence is TGTGCCAGTAGTCCCGGGAGGGGAAGGAACACTGAAGCTTTCTTT. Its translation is CASSPGRGRNTEAFF.

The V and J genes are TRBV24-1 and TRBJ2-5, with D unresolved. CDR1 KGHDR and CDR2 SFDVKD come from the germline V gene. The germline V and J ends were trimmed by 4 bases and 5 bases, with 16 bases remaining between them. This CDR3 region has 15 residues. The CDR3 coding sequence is TGTGCCACCAGTGACCCTGCGCGGAACTGGGAGACCCAGTACTTC. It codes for CATSDPARNWETQYF.

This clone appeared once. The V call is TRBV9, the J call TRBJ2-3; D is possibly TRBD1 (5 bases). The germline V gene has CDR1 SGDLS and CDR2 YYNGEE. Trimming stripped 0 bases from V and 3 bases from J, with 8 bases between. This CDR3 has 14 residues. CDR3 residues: CASSVDAGTDTQYF. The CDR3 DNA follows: TGTGCCAGCAGCGTAGATGCAGGGACAGATACGCAGTATTTT.

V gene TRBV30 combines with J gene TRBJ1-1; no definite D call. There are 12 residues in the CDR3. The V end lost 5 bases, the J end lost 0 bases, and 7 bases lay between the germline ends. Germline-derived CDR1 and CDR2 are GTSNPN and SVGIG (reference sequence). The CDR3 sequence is CAWGRLNTEAFF. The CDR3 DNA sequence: TGTGCCTGGGGACGGTTGAACACTGAAGCTTTCTTT.

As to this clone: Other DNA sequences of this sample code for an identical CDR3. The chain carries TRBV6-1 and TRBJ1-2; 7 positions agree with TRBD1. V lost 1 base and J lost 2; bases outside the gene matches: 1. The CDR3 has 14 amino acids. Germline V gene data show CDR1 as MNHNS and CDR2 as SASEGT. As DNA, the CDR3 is TGTGCCAGCAGTGAAGGCAGGGGGAACTATGGCTACACCTTC. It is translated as CASSEGRGNYGYTF.

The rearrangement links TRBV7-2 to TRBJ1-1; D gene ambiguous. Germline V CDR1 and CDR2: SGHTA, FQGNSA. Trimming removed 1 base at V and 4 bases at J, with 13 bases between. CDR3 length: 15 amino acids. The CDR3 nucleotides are TGTGCCAGCAGCTTAGGTCCGGGCGAGGGCACTGAAGCTTTCTTT. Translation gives CASSLGPGEGTEAFF.

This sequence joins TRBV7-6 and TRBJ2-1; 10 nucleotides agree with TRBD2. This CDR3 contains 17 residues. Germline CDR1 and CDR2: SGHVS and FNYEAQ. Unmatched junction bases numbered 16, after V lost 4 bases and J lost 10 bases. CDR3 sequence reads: CASSSLGLAGVLREQFF. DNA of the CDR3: TGTGCCAGCAGCTCCCTCGGGCTAGCGGGGGTCTTGCGGGAGCAGTTCTTC.

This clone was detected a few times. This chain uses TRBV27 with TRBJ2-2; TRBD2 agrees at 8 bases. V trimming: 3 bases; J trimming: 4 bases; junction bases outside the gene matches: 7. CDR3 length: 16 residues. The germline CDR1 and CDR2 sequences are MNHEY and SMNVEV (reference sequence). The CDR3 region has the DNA TGTGCCAGCAGTTTCAACGGGAGGGCGGGCACCGGGGAGCTGTTTTTT. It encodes CASSFNGRAGTGELFF.

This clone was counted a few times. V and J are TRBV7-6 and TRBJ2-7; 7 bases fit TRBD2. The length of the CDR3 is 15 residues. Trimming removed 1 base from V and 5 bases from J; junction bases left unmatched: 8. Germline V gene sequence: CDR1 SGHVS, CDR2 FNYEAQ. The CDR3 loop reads CASSLGLAVWNEQYF. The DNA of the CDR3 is TGTGCCAGCAGCTTAGGACTAGCTGTTTGGAACGAGCAGTACTTC.

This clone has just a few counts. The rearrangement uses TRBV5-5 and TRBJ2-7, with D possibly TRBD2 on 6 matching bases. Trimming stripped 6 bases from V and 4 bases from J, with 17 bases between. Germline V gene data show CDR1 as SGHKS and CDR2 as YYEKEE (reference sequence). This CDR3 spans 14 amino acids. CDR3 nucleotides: TGTGCCAGCAACCGCCTCGGAGGGATGTACGAGCAGTACTTC. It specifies CASNRLGGMYEQYF.

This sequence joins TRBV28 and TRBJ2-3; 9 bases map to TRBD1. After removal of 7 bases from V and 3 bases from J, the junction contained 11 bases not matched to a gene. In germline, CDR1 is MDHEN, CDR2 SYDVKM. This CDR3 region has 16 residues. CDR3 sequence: CASTTPQGAGTDTQYF. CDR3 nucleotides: TGTGCCAGCACCACCCCACAGGGGGCTGGGACAGATACGCAGTATTTT.

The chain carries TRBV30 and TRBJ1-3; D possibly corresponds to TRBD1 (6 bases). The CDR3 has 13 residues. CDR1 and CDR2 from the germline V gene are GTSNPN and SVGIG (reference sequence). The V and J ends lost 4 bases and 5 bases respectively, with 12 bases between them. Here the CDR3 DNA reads TGTGCCTGGACGCCGGGACAAAGAAACACCATATATTTT. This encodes CAWTPGQRNTIYF.

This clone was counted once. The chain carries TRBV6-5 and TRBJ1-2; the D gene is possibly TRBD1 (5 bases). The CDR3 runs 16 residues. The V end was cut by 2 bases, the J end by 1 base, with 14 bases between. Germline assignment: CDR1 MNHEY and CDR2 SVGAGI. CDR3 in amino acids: CASSYLPGRVNYGYTF. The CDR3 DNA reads TGTGCCAGCAGTTACCTACCAGGGAGGGTTAACTATGGCTACACCTTC.

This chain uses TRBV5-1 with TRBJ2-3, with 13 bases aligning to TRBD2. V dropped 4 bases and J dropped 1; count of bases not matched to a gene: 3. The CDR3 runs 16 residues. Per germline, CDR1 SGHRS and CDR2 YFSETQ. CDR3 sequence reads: CASSRGTSGGTDTQYF. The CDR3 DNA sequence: TGCGCCAGCAGCCGCGGGACTAGCGGGGGCACAGATACGCAGTATTTT.

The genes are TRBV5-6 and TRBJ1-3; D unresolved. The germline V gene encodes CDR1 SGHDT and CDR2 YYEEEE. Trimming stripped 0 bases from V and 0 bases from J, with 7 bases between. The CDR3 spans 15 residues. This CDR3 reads CASSLGANSGNTIYF. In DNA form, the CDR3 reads TGTGCCAGCAGCTTGGGAGCTAACTCTGGAAACACCATATATTTT.

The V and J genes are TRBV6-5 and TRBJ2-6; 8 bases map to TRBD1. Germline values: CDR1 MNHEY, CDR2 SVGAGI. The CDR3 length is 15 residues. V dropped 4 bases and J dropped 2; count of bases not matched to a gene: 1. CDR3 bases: TGTGCCAGCAGTTTACAGGGGGCTGGGGCCAACGTCCTGACTTTC. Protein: CASSLQGAGANVLTF.

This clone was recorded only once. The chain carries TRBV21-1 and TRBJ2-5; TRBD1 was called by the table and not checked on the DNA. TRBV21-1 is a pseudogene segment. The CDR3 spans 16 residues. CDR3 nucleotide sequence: TGTGCCAGCAGCAAAGCGGGGACAGGGCTGCAAGAGACCCAGTACTTC. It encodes CASSKAGTGLQETQYF.

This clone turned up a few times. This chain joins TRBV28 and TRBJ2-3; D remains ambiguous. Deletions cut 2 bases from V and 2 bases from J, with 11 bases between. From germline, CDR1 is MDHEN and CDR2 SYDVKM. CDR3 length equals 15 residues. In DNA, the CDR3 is TGTGCCAGCAGTTTAGCGCGGTTCCTCACAGATACGCAGTATTTT. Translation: CASSLARFLTDTQYF.

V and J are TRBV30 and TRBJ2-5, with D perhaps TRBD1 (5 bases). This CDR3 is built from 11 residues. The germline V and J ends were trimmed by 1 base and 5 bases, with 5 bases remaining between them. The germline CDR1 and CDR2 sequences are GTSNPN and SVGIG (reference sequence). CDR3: CAWSAGETQYF. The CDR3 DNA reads TGTGCCTGGAGTGCAGGGGAGACCCAGTACTTC.

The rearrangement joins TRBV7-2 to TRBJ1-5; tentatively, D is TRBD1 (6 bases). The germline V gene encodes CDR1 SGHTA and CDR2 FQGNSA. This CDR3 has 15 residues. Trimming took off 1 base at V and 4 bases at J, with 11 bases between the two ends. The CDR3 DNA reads TGTGCCAGCAGCTTAGACTCCAGGGGAAATCAGCCCCAGCATTTT. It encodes CASSLDSRGNQPQHF.

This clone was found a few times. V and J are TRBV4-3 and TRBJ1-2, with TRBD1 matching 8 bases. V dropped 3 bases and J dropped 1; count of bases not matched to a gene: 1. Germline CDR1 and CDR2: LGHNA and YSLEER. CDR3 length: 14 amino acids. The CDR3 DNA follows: TGCGCCAGCAGCCAGGACAGGGTTAACTATGGCTACACCTTC. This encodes CASSQDRVNYGYTF.

This CDR3 reads CASSLQGSAGELFF. CDR3 bases: TGTGCCAGCAGCCTACAGGGGAGCGCCGGGGAGCTGTTTTTT. The gene calls are TRBV11-2 and TRBJ2-2; 7 bases are a match to TRBD1. This CDR3 has 14 amino acids. Trimming removed 5 bases from V and 6 bases from J; junction bases left unmatched: 6. The germline CDR1 and CDR2 sequences are SGHAT and FQNNGV.

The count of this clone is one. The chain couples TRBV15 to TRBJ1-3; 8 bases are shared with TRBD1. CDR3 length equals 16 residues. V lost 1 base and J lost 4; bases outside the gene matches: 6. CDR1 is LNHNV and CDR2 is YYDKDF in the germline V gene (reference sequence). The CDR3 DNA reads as TGTGCCACCAGCAGAGGGACAGGGCTATACGGAAACACCATATATTTT. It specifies CATSRGTGLYGNTIYF.

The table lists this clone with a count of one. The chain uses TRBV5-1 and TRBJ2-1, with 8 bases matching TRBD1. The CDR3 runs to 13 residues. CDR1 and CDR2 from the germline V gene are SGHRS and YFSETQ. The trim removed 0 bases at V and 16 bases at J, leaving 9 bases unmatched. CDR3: CASSLEQGVRIFF. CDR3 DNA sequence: TGCGCCAGCAGCTTGGAACAGGGGGTACGGATCTTCTTC.

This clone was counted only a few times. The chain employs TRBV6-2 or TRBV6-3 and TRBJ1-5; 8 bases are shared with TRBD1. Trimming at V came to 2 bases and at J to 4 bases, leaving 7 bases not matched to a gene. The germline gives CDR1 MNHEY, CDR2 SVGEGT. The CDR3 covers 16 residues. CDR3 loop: CASSYPGQAVNQPQHF. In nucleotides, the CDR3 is TGTGCCAGCAGTTACCCGGGACAGGCGGTGAATCAGCCCCAGCATTTT.

CDR3 loop: CASHAASGTYNEQFF. CDR3 DNA: TGTGCCAGCCATGCGGCAAGCGGGACGTACAATGAGCAGTTCTTC. V usage is TRBV6-5 and J usage is TRBJ2-1; the match to TRBD2 covers 7 bases. V was pared by 8 bases and J by 4 bases, with 11 bases of the junction left unmatched. Germline lookup yields CDR1 MNHEY and CDR2 SVGAGI. The CDR3 spans 15 residues.

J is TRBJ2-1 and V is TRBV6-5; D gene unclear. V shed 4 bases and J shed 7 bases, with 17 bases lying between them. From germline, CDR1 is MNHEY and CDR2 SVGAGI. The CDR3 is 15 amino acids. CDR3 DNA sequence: TGTGCCAGCAGTTCGAGCCCCACCTCCTGGAATGAGCAGTTCTTC. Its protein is CASSSSPTSWNEQFF.

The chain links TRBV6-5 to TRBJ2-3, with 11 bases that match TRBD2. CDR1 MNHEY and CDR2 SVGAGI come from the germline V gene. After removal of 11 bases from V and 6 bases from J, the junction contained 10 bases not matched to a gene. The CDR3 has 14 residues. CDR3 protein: CAGASSGRMDTQYF. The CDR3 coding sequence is TGTGCCGGGGCGTCTAGCGGGAGGATGGATACGCAGTATTTT.

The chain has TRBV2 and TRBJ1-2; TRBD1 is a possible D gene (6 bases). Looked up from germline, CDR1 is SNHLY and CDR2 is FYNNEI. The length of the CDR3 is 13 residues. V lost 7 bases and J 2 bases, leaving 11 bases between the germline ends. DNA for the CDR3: TGTGCCAGCACGAGGGACAAAAACTATGGCTACACCTTC. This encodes CASTRDKNYGYTF.

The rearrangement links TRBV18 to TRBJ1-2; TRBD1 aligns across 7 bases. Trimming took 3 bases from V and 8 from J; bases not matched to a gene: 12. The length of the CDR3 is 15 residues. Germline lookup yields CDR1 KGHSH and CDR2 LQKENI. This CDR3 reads CASSPMDKGGYGYTF. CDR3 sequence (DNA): TGTGCCAGCTCACCTATGGACAAAGGGGGCTACGGCTACACCTTC.